These T cell receptor beta chains were read from a single sample in a study of blood T cell repertoires in COVID-19. The method was immunoSEQ multiplex PCR; TCRdb's version includes in-frame clones alone and lacks a portion of them. This sample has approximately 280,000 clones; approximately 89% occur once, and the top ten carry roughly 1.9%. Sequences were obtained from PBMCs or T cells enriched from blood (not recorded which). These receptors all come from a woman in her sixties or seventies who had recovered from COVID-19. The CDR3 runs from the conserved cysteine through the conserved F or W. A D gene is named only where the DNA matches it firmly. A clone size is listed for some rows: how often the clone was seen (once, few, many), or a class if it is expanded.

length,V,J,size,D,CDR3,DNA
14,TRBV3-1/TRBV3-2,TRBJ2-1,NA,NA,CASSQGWRLGEQFF,TGTGCCAGCAGCCAAGGTTGGCGGCTGGGTGAGCAGTTCTTC
15,TRBV2,TRBJ2-5,NA,NA,CASSEPGTVMETQYF,TGTGCCAGCAGTGAGCCCGGGACTGTCATGGAGACCCAGTACTTC
16,TRBV4-1,TRBJ1-5,NA,NA,CASSQVRGGSNQPQHF,TGCGCCAGCAGCCAAGTTCGTGGGGGCAGCAATCAGCCCCAGCATTTT
16,TRBV7-3,TRBJ2-1,NA,TRBD2,CASSPAGAGVWNEQFF,TGTGCCAGCAGCCCCGCAGGAGCGGGAGTTTGGAATGAGCAGTTCTTC
17,TRBV5-5,TRBJ2-7,NA,NA,CASSLPQWSGHTYEQYF,TGTGCCAGCAGCCTCCCCCAGTGGAGCGGTCATACCTACGAGCAGTACTTC
15,TRBV28,TRBJ1-5,NA,TRBD1,CASSTWTGGRQPQHF,TGTGCCAGCAGTACCTGGACAGGGGGCCGTCAGCCCCAGCATTTT
15,TRBV9,TRBJ2-5,NA,NA,CASSEWDTRQETQYF,TGTGCCAGCAGCGAATGGGACACGCGGCAAGAGACCCAGTACTTC
16,TRBV5-1,TRBJ2-2,few,TRBD2,CASSSGTSGFTGELFF,TGCGCCAGCAGCTCCGGGACTAGCGGGTTCACCGGGGAGCTGTTTTTT
14,TRBV7-3,TRBJ1-1,NA,TRBD1,CASSSRTGNTEAFF,TGTGCCAGCAGCTCGCGGACAGGGAACACTGAAGCTTTCTTT
13,TRBV7-8,TRBJ2-2,once,NA,CASSRPTVGELFF,TGTGCCAGCAGCCGACCGACAGTCGGGGAGCTGTTTTTT
14,TRBV10-1,TRBJ2-3,NA,TRBD2,CASATSESTDTQYF,TGCGCCAGTGCCACTAGCGAAAGCACAGATACGCAGTATTTT
13,TRBV6-5,TRBJ1-1,NA,NA,CASSYHRNTEAFF,TGTGCCAGCAGTTACCACAGGAACACTGAAGCTTTCTTT
16,TRBV7-6,TRBJ1-1,NA,TRBD1,CASSSRDRGSNTEAFF,TGTGCCAGCAGCTCCCGAGACAGGGGCTCGAACACTGAAGCTTTCTTT
13,TRBV3-1/TRBV3-2,TRBJ1-1,NA,TRBD1,CASSPDRGGFAFF,TGTGCCAGCAGCCCTGACAGGGGAGGGTTTGCTTTCTTT
14,TRBV19,TRBJ2-2,NA,TRBD2,CASKVAGGTGELFF,TGTGCCAGCAAGGTAGCGGGAGGTACCGGGGAGCTGTTTTTT
16,TRBV4-1,TRBJ2-2,NA,NA,CASSQEGGENTGELFF,TGCGCCAGCAGCCAAGAAGGCGGGGAGAACACCGGGGAGCTGTTTTTT
14,TRBV9,TRBJ1-6,NA,TRBD1,CASSVGQGNSPLHF,TGTGCCAGCAGCGTAGGACAGGGAAATTCACCCCTCCACTTT